The present entry profiles one T cell receptor beta chain with its context. Its antigen is not known. Building of the TCR beta libraries involved iRepertoire HTBI primers and Arm-PCR of CDR3 regions. TCRdb passed the multiplex PCR reads through MiXCR, listing each CDR3 protein once. The table records roughly 360,000 distinct CDR3 sequences, roughly 25% of them present only once. This entry belongs to a study of regulatory T cells in long-lasting Graves disease. This CDR3 spans 14 amino acids. CDR1 and CDR2 (germline): WSHSY, SAAADI. V lost 9 bases and J lost 1; bases outside the gene matches: 8. As for time point: persistent/refractory GD, antithyroid drugs over 5 years with positive TRAb. With RNA extracted from PBMCs as input, the TCR library was made. Study-wide findings and caveats: Persistent patients had more shared public clonotypes (around 2,500) than new patients (around 1,000).

The chain joins TRBV10-2 to TRBJ2-7; the match to TRBD1 covers 8 bases. This TCR came from a woman aged 40 to 50 with Graves disease. The sequencing used peripheral blood mononuclear cells (PBMCs), collected when the disease was refractory, from a patient treated with antithyroid drugs. CDR3 sequence: CASSNRGESYEQYF. Here the CDR3 DNA reads TGCGCCAGTAGTAACAGGGGGGAGTCCTACGAGCAGTACTTC.